Listed below are T cell receptor beta chains from one sample, sequenced in a study of T cell responses to AZD1222 COVID-19 vaccine. This table comes from immunoSEQ multiplex PCR, and its TCRdb copy is limited to in-frame clones, with some not included. The sample has about 110,000 clones; 90% to 95% are singletons. The material was peripheral blood, obtained on day 0 of AZD1222 vaccination. All receptors come from an adult in good health. CDR3s include the opening cysteine and the closing phenylalanine or tryptophan. A D gene is named only where the DNA matches it firmly. Only some rows state a clone size, as once, few, many or a class for expanded clones.

j_gene,v_gene,d_gene,abundance,CDR3aa,CDR3nt
TRBJ1-3,TRBV5-4,TRBD1,.,CASSPRPGTGVNTIYF,TGTGCCAGCAGCCCCCGGCCCGGGACAGGGGTGAACACCATATATTTT
TRBJ2-3,TRBV5-6,.,.,CASSLEWQGGADTQYF,TGTGCCAGCAGCTTGGAGTGGCAGGGGGGCGCAGATACGCAGTATTTT
TRBJ1-5,TRBV7-9,.,.,CASSLGGGNQPQHF,TGTGCCAGCAGCTTAGGAGGGGGCAATCAGCCCCAGCATTTT
TRBJ1-2,TRBV9,.,.,CASSVGDRGGDYGYTF,TGTGCCAGCAGCGTAGGGGACCGGGGGGGCGACTATGGCTACACCTTC
TRBJ2-5,TRBV7-2,.,.,CASSFPRPETQYF,TGTGCCAGCAGCTTCCCTCGGCCGGAGACCCAGTACTTC
TRBJ2-1,TRBV19,.,.,CASSMVGGGESEQFF,TGTGCCAGTAGTATGGTTGGCGGAGGGGAGAGTGAGCAGTTCTTC
TRBJ1-2,TRBV2,.,.,CASSVGSLGYTF,TGTGCCAGCAGTGTTGGGTCCTTAGGCTACACCTTC
TRBJ2-1,TRBV5-1,TRBD2,.,CASSLVLAGARDEQFF,TGCGCCAGCAGCTTGGTTCTAGCGGGGGCACGGGATGAGCAGTTCTTC
TRBJ1-1,TRBV7-9,.,.,CASSLSLGRTEAFF,TGTGCCAGCAGCTTAAGCCTCGGTAGGACTGAAGCTTTCTTT
TRBJ1-4,TRBV19,.,.,CASSISGGRLGVKELFF,TGTGCCAGTAGTATATCCGGGGGCAGGTTGGGTGTGAAGGAACTGTTTTTT
TRBJ1-2,TRBV10-3,TRBD1,.,CAISGDRGSGASEGYTF,TGTGCCATCAGTGGAGACAGGGGCAGCGGGGCGTCAGAAGGCTACACCTTC
TRBJ2-5,TRBV19,.,.,CASSPLQGGGETQYF,TGTGCCAGTAGTCCCCTCCAGGGAGGCGGGGAGACCCAGTACTTC
TRBJ1-1,TRBV10-3,.,.,CAISDGGKAFF,TGTGCCATCAGTGATGGGGGGAAAGCTTTCTTT
TRBJ2-7,TRBV29-1,.,.,CSGGYPPYEQYF,TGCAGCGGAGGATACCCTCCCTACGAGCAGTACTTC
TRBJ1-1,TRBV5-1,.,.,CASSLGGAGNTEAFF,TGCGCCAGCAGCTTGGGGGGCGCAGGGAACACTGAAGCTTTCTTT
TRBJ1-4,TRBV7-2,.,.,CASSLVATPTNEKLFF,TGTGCCAGCAGCTTAGTAGCCACTCCAACTAATGAAAAACTGTTTTTT
TRBJ2-1,TRBV6-6,TRBD2,.,CASSPHSGTSGGEPYNEQFF,TGTGCCAGCAGCCCACATTCCGGGACTAGCGGGGGGGAACCCTACAATGAGCAGTTCTTC
TRBJ1-6,TRBV4-2,TRBD1,.,CASSQDPGTGVSPLHF,TGTGCCAGCAGCCAAGATCCCGGGACAGGGGTTTCACCCCTCCACTTT
TRBJ1-2,TRBV12-1,.,.,CASSPGLSHRRGYTF,TGTGCCAGCAGCCCCGGACTCTCCCATCGGCGGGGCTACACCTTC
TRBJ2-7,TRBV21-1,.,.,CASSKDSYEQYF,TGTGCCAGCAGCAAGGACAGTTACGAGCAGTACTTC
TRBJ1-4,TRBV15,.,once,CATSRDRAGDEKLFF,TGTGCCACCAGCAGAGATCGCGCGGGTGATGAAAAACTGTTTTTT
TRBJ2-5,TRBV5-6,TRBD1,.,CASSLLGAGGEEETQYF,TGTGCCAGCAGCTTGTTAGGGGCAGGGGGCGAGGAGGAGACCCAGTACTTC
TRBJ1-1,TRBV9,TRBD1,once,CASSVASGGGTEAFF,TGTGCCAGCAGCGTAGCATCAGGGGGAGGCACTGAAGCTTTCTTT
TRBJ2-1,TRBV2,TRBD2,.,CASSVRSASGDNEQFF,TGTGCCAGCAGTGTGAGGTCGGCTAGCGGGGATAATGAGCAGTTCTTC
TRBJ2-1,TRBV7-2,TRBD2,.,CASSLALRAGGGWLFF,TGTGCCAGCAGCTTAGCCCTGCGGGCGGGGGGCGGATGGTTGTTCTTC
TRBJ2-2,TRBV30,TRBD1,.,CAWMTGLNTGELFF,TGTGCCTGGATGACAGGGCTGAACACCGGGGAGCTGTTTTTT
TRBJ2-1,TRBV11-2,TRBD1,.,CASSGGQTYNEQFF,TGTGCCAGCAGCGGGGGACAGACCTACAATGAGCAGTTCTTC
TRBJ2-5,TRBV9,TRBD1,.,CASSSLGGKETQYF,TGTGCCAGCAGCTCTCTAGGGGGCAAAGAGACCCAGTACTTC
TRBJ1-1,TRBV4-2,.,.,CASSQGRNTEAFF,TGTGCCAGCAGCCAGGGGAGGAACACTGAAGCTTTCTTT
TRBJ2-7,TRBV2,.,.,CASRPNTYEQYF,TGTGCCAGCAGACCCAACACCTACGAGCAGTACTTC
TRBJ1-4,TRBV5-1,.,.,CASSPGGIDEKLFF,TGCGCCAGCAGTCCCGGAGGGATTGATGAAAAACTGTTTTTT
TRBJ1-5,TRBV19,TRBD1,.,CASSMTGPYSNQPQHF,TGTGCCAGTAGTATGACAGGGCCCTATAGCAATCAGCCCCAGCATTTT
TRBJ1-1,TRBV11-2,.,.,CASSFGPGDTEAFF,TGTGCCAGCAGCTTCGGACCTGGGGACACTGAAGCTTTCTTT
TRBJ2-5,TRBV4-1,.,.,CASSQSSGLGWTQYF,TGCGCCAGCAGCCAAAGTTCCGGTCTCGGGTGGACCCAGTACTTC
TRBJ2-7,TRBV5-1,.,once,CASSLARGGSYEQYF,TGCGCCAGCAGCTTGGCCAGGGGGGGATCCTACGAGCAGTACTTC
TRBJ1-4,TRBV25-1,TRBD1,.,CASSDPGQGNEKLFF,TGTGCCAGCAGTGATCCGGGACAGGGTAATGAAAAACTGTTTTTT
TRBJ1-2,TRBV30,.,.,CASKREKGYTF,TGTGCCTCAAAGAGGGAGAAGGGCTACACCTTC
TRBJ2-2,TRBV19,TRBD1,.,CASRGTGGTGELFF,TGTGCCAGTAGGGGGACAGGGGGAACCGGGGAGCTGTTTTTT
TRBJ1-1,TRBV27,TRBD1,.,CASSLGQGARAFF,TGTGCCAGCAGCCTAGGGCAGGGGGCGAGGGCTTTCTTT
TRBJ2-4,TRBV7-2,.,.,CASSFNIKNIQYF,TGTGCCAGCAGCTTCAACATCAAAAACATTCAGTACTTC
TRBJ2-7,TRBV12-3/TRBV12-4,.,once,CASSLKGNEQYF,TGTGCCAGCAGTTTAAAAGGGAACGAGCAGTACTTC